Sequencing of this TCR beta chain was carried out in a study of T cell responses to AZD1222 COVID-19 vaccine. Study at large: Recipients boosted at about 4 weeks or about 12 weeks are pooled.

Regarding this clone: Its antigen is still unknown.

The J segment lost 5 bases and the V segment lost 4 bases, leaving 7 bases of the junction unmatched. CDR3 length equals 15 residues. CDR1 SGHRS and CDR2 YFSETQ come from the germline V gene. Findings and limits, study-wide: White British donors predominated, females outnumbered males, and clonal diversity was possibly underestimated. In the spike-specific TCR repertoire, nearly half reportedly target unmutated variant regions. Spike-specific TCR repertoires showed rising breadth and depth after two AZD1222 doses.

The data were produced by immunoSEQ multiplex PCR, yet TCRdb's version contains in-frame clones alone and is incomplete. This sample has about 73,000 clones, with 70% to 90% found just once. The sequence was obtained from an adult in good health. This material consisted of peripheral blood, taken on day 0 of AZD1222 vaccination. The V gene is TRBV5-1, the J gene TRBJ2-1; 9 nucleotides align to TRBD2. The CDR3 sequence: CASSAGGGEDNEQFF. The CDR3 DNA follows: TGCGCCAGCAGCGCGGGGGGGGGCGAGGACAATGAGCAGTTCTTC.